These T cell receptor beta chains were read from a single sample in a study of T cells in Graves' hyperthyroidism and ophthalmopathy. TCRdb re-called the multiplex PCR reads with MiXCR, one entry per CDR3 protein. The sample yields over 300,000 distinct CDR3 sequences, 11% to 15% seen once. The specimen was blood. Source of these receptors: a woman in her sixties or seventies with Graves' hyperthyroidism. Both conserved end residues are part of each CDR3.

>TRBJ2-2|TRBV5-1
CASSLAPRGTGELFF
>TRBJ1-2|TRBV12-3/TRBV12-4
CASSPPVAGRDGQTNYGYTF
>TRBJ2-2|TRBV2
CASNQAHGTGELFF
>TRBJ1-1|TRBV12-3/TRBV12-4
CASRPGQQLQAFF
>TRBJ1-1|TRBV20-1
CSASPGGVWETEAFF
>TRBJ2-3|TRBV24-1
CATSDPGSADTQYF
>TRBJ1-1|TRBV6-1
CASSRGSGKKEAFF
>TRBJ2-3|TRBV6-2/TRBV6-3
CASSYTSRGQTSTDTQYF
>TRBJ1-2|TRBV19
CASSNAGTGGYGYTF
>TRBJ1-1|TRBV18
CASSPDTRRGEAFF
>TRBJ2-1|TRBV6-1
CASSEDSSGRRYNEQFF
>TRBJ2-7|TRBV11-3
CASSTLNTWGEQYF
>TRBJ2-7|TRBV7-9
CASSLGGDLGGEQYF
>TRBJ1-2|TRBV19
CASSEQGLSGYTF
>TRBJ2-6|TRBV3-1
CASSRWTGTGNSGANVLTF
>TRBJ1-1|TRBV19
CASSIQSAEAFF
>TRBJ2-7|TRBV28
CASSPLAGLYEQYF
>TRBJ1-2|TRBV28
CASSFSGRGFGYTF
>TRBJ2-7|TRBV5-8
CASSQDRGDSYEQYF
>TRBJ2-1|TRBV28
CASSKNGEQFF
>TRBJ1-1|TRBV19
CASFRRTEAFF
>TRBJ1-3|TRBV30
CAWSVPYDPSSGNTIYF
>TRBJ1-5|TRBV15
CATSTRGQSGNQPQHF
>TRBJ1-1|TRBV19
CASSSRGAFF
>TRBJ1-2|TRBV10-3
CAISDPPVKGANYGYTF
>TRBJ2-1|TRBV29-1
CSVAARGSYEQFF